Listed below are T cell receptor beta chains from one sample, sequenced in a study of shared clonotypes between healthy human individuals. Libraries were prepared by immunoSEQ multiplex PCR; TCRdb keeps only in-frame clonotypes and omits some of them. Of just under 350,000 clones listed, 73% are singletons. Sequencing input: memory CD4+ T cells sorted from blood. These TCRs come from a young man in good health. The CDR3 runs from the conserved cysteine through the conserved F or W. D genes are given only for firm matches. Size values are once, few and many counts, or a class for expanded clones, and some rows have none.

CDR3,DNA,size,length,V,D,J
CASSSSGADTQYF,TGTGCCAGCAGTTCCTCGGGGGCAGATACGCAGTATTTT,-,13,TRBV5-4,-,TRBJ2-3
CASSLVGVPHNEQFF,TGTGCCAGCAGCTTAGTAGGGGTCCCCCACAATGAGCAGTTCTTC,-,15,TRBV5-4,-,TRBJ2-1
CASSWGESYEQYF,TGTGCCAGCAGCTGGGGAGAGTCGTACGAGCAGTACTTC,-,13,TRBV11-2,-,TRBJ2-7
CASSLNPVSGNTIYF,TGTGCCAGCAGCTTAAACCCTGTCTCTGGAAACACCATATATTTT,-,15,TRBV5-6,-,TRBJ1-3
CASRLRGTGELFF,TGTGCCAGCAGACTACGAGGCACCGGGGAGCTGTTTTTT,-,13,TRBV27,-,TRBJ2-2
CTSRVRGLCRANVLTF,TGCACCAGCAGGGTCCGTGGTTTGTGTCGGGCCAACGTCCTGACTTTC,-,16,TRBV1,-,TRBJ2-6
CASSQNLLNEQFF,TGTGCCAGCAGCCAAAACTTATTGAATGAGCAGTTCTTC,-,13,TRBV11-2,-,TRBJ2-1
CTSSQDRPGGLYEQYF,TGCACCAGCAGCCAAGATCGGCCAGGGGGCCTCTACGAGCAGTACTTC,once,16,TRBV1,-,TRBJ2-7
CASGSFQPQHF,TGTGCCAGCGGGAGTTTCCAGCCCCAGCATTTT,-,11,TRBV5-5,-,TRBJ1-5
CASTRSGLAGGTQYF,TGTGCCAGCACCCGATCGGGACTAGCGGGAGGTACGCAGTATTTT,-,15,TRBV28,TRBD2,TRBJ2-3
CASSRQRQEETQYF,TGTGCCAGTAGTCGCCAACGGCAGGAGGAGACCCAGTACTTC,-,14,TRBV19,-,TRBJ2-5
CASSRSGAGANVLTF,TGTGCCAGCAGTAGATCAGGGGCTGGGGCCAACGTCCTGACTTTC,-,15,TRBV6-6,-,TRBJ2-6
CASRGSASGANVLTF,TGTGCCAGCAGGGGGTCCGCCTCTGGGGCCAACGTCCTGACTTTC,-,15,TRBV28,-,TRBJ2-6
CASSFGQVQETQYF,TGTGCCAGCAGCTTCGGCCAAGTTCAAGAGACCCAGTACTTC,-,14,TRBV5-6,-,TRBJ2-5
CASSRTSGDYEQYF,TGTGCCAGCAGCCGGACTAGCGGGGACTACGAGCAGTACTTC,-,14,TRBV7-2,TRBD2,TRBJ2-7
CASSSPNRTSAHTDTQYF,TGTGCCAGCAGCTCCCCCAATAGGACTAGCGCACACACAGATACGCAGTATTTT,-,18,TRBV7-2,TRBD2,TRBJ2-3
CASSEGAGVRGTGELFF,TGTGCCAGCAGTGAAGGGGCCGGGGTTCGGGGCACCGGGGAGCTGTTTTTT,-,17,TRBV25-1,-,TRBJ2-2
CASSGQENSPLHF,TGCGCCAGCAGCGGACAGGAAAATTCACCCCTCCACTTT,-,13,TRBV10-1,TRBD1,TRBJ1-6
CASSATLAGNQETQYF,TGTGCCAGCAGCGCGACACTAGCGGGAAACCAAGAGACCCAGTACTTC,-,16,TRBV5-6,TRBD2,TRBJ2-5
CASSRTGYGNQPQHF,TGTGCCAGCAGTCGAACAGGGTATGGGAATCAGCCCCAGCATTTT,-,15,TRBV28,-,TRBJ1-5
CASTRGQGGGYTF,TGTGCCAGTACCCGGGGACAGGGTGGCGGCTACACCTTC,once,13,TRBV19,TRBD1,TRBJ1-2
CASSSGQGGLYNEQFF,TGTGCCAGCAGCTCTGGACAGGGGGGATTATACAATGAGCAGTTCTTC,-,16,TRBV5-6,TRBD1,TRBJ2-1
CASSVDSQGAGEQYF,TGTGCCAGCAGCGTAGATTCCCAGGGGGCGGGCGAGCAGTACTTC,-,15,TRBV9,TRBD1,TRBJ2-7
CASSEYRQGQETQYF,TGTGCCAGCAGTGAATATAGACAGGGCCAAGAGACCCAGTACTTC,-,15,TRBV25-1,TRBD1,TRBJ2-5
CASSLASGRGDTQYF,TGTGCCAGCAGCTTGGCTAGCGGGAGAGGTGATACGCAGTATTTT,few,15,TRBV7-2,TRBD2,TRBJ2-3
CASSVDRGSTGELFF,TGTGCCAGCAGCGTTGACAGGGGGAGCACCGGGGAGCTGTTTTTT,-,15,TRBV9,TRBD1,TRBJ2-2
CASSTTFPADTQYF,TGTGCCAGCAGCACTACGTTTCCGGCAGATACGCAGTATTTT,-,14,TRBV6-4,-,TRBJ2-3
CSAGTLYEQYF,TGCAGTGCGGGGACCCTCTACGAGCAGTACTTC,-,11,TRBV20-1,-,TRBJ2-7
CASSPMDRGQETQYF,TGTGCCAGCAGCCCAATGGACAGGGGTCAAGAGACCCAGTACTTC,-,15,TRBV27,TRBD1,TRBJ2-5
CASSEVRTGSNEQFF,TGTGCCAGCAGTGAAGTAAGGACAGGGAGCAATGAGCAGTTCTTC,-,15,TRBV2,TRBD1,TRBJ2-1
CASSTTGAARNTEAFF,TGTGCCAGCTCTACCACGGGGGCAGCGCGGAACACTGAAGCTTTCTTT,once,16,TRBV18,-,TRBJ1-1
CMESTDTQYF,TGTATGGAGAGCACAGATACGCAGTATTTT,many,10,TRBV7-2,-,TRBJ2-3
CASSLGDSGNTIYF,TGTGCCAGCAGCTTAGGAGATTCTGGAAACACCATATATTTT,-,14,TRBV13,-,TRBJ1-3
CASRLRSGGYNEQFF,TGTGCCAGCAGATTAAGATCGGGAGGGTACAATGAGCAGTTCTTC,-,15,TRBV27,TRBD2,TRBJ2-1
CASSSPWTVTGELFF,TGTGCCAGCAGTTCCCCATGGACAGTTACCGGGGAGCTGTTTTTT,-,15,TRBV6-5,-,TRBJ2-2
CASSLSLRGTTDTQYF,TGTGCCAGCAGCTTATCCCTTCGGGGGACCACAGATACGCAGTATTTT,-,16,TRBV11-3,-,TRBJ2-3
CASSSDRNQETQYF,TGTGCCAGCAGTTCCGACAGAAACCAAGAGACCCAGTACTTC,-,14,TRBV5-4,-,TRBJ2-5
CASSPQQGFNNEQFF,TGTGCCAGCTCACCACAACAGGGGTTTAACAATGAGCAGTTCTTC,-,15,TRBV18,TRBD1,TRBJ2-1
CASSLLAGGVRSYEQYF,TGTGCTAGCAGCTTATTAGCGGGAGGGGTTAGGTCCTACGAGCAGTACTTC,-,17,TRBV7-7,TRBD2,TRBJ2-7
CASSFGGVNYNEQFF,TGTGCCAGCAGTTTTGGGGGGGTGAACTACAATGAGCAGTTCTTC,-,15,TRBV28,TRBD2,TRBJ2-1
CASSSRDRGNYGYTF,TGTGCCAGCAGCTCCCGGGACAGGGGAAACTATGGCTACACCTTC,-,15,TRBV5-4,TRBD1,TRBJ1-2
CASSLREGRQETQYF,TGTGCCAGCAGTTTAAGGGAGGGTCGACAAGAGACCCAGTACTTC,-,15,TRBV27,TRBD2,TRBJ2-5
CASGGSDTYYGYTF,TGTGCCAGCGGAGGGTCGGACACCTACTATGGCTACACCTTC,-,14,TRBV2,-,TRBJ1-2
CASSAPRGGLAVQETQYF,TGTGCCAGCAGCGCCCCCCGTGGGGGACTAGCTGTCCAAGAGACCCAGTACTTC,-,18,TRBV9,TRBD2,TRBJ2-5
CASSSRVRETQYF,TGTGCCAGCAGTTCTAGGGTTAGAGAGACCCAGTACTTC,few,13,TRBV6-5,-,TRBJ2-5
CASRPRATIGGTEAFF,TGTGCCAGCAGACCCCGGGCCACAATTGGGGGCACTGAAGCTTTCTTT,-,16,TRBV2,-,TRBJ1-1
CASRRQGSETQYF,TGTGCCAGCAGAAGACAGGGTTCGGAGACCCAGTACTTC,-,13,TRBV6-1,TRBD1,TRBJ2-5
CASSLSSAGNQPQHF,TGTGCCAGCAGCTTATCCAGCGCTGGCAATCAGCCCCAGCATTTT,-,15,TRBV7-2,-,TRBJ1-5
CASSRVGQGGYEQYF,TGTGCCAGTAGTCGCGTCGGACAGGGGGGCTACGAGCAGTACTTC,-,15,TRBV19,TRBD1,TRBJ2-7